This TCR beta chain was sequenced during a study of blood T cell repertoires in COVID-19. Background on the study: COVID-19 samples, acute and convalescent, were from the United States, Italy and Spain. PBMCs, B-cell-depleted T cells, or T cells provided the cDNA or gDNA that made up the material.

The assay was immunoSEQ multiplex PCR, and TCRdb's table has in-frame clones only and misses some. The sample shows some 200,000 clones, over 80% of them seen only once. The table lists this clone with many counts. Looked up from germline, CDR1 is MNHEY and CDR2 is SVGAGI. Trimming at V came to 4 bases and at J to 3 bases, leaving 6 bases not matched to a gene. The CDR3 is 15 amino acids. The receptor's source is a woman aged 40 to 49 with acute or convalescent COVID-19. This chain links TRBV6-5 with TRBJ2-7; 10 positions match TRBD2. Sequencing used peripheral blood. The CDR3 coding sequence is TGTGCCAGCAGTTCCACCGGGACTAGCGTCTACGAGCAGTACTTC. It specifies CASSSTGTSVYEQYF.